One sample yielded the 19 T cell receptor beta chains listed below, sequenced in a study of human T cells and chemical hapten exposure. Time point meaning: pre-sensitization, week 0. Treatment meaning: therapeutic diphenylcyclopropenone sensitization with weekly scalp DPC. In TCRdb, the RACE reads were re-called with MiXCR into one record per CDR3 protein. The sample has a few hundred thousand distinct CDR3 sequences, around 5.5% seen once. The sequencing used whole blood, collected in connection with sensitization to the hapten diphenylcyclopropenone (DPC). The receptors were gathered from a woman aged 18-29 years with alopecia areata. Some clones in this sample may be carry-over from other donors' samples.

This clonotype was observed at least ten times. The chain carries TRBV28 and TRBJ1-1; D is unclear. The CDR3 consists of 14 residues. Germline CDR1 is MDHEN and CDR2 is SYDVKM. V was trimmed by 5 bases and J by 5 bases, leaving 15 bases between them. The CDR3: CASSIGSWETEAFF. CDR3 coding DNA: TGTGCCAGCAGTATAGGGTCCTGGGAAACTGAAGCTTTCTTT.

The V gene is TRBV7-2, the J gene TRBJ2-3, with D hard to call. This CDR3 has 14 residues. From germline, CDR1 is SGHTA and CDR2 FQGNSA. Trimming shortened V by 5 bases and J by 6 bases, and 15 bases separated the two germline ends. The CDR3 DNA reads as TGTGCCAGCAGCCCCGGACGGGCCCCGGATACGCAGTATTTT. Protein product: CASSPGRAPDTQYF.

This clonotype has ten or more counts. The gene calls are TRBV6-2 or TRBV6-3 and TRBJ1-2; no definite D call. The CDR3 has 12 amino acids. Trimming shortened V by 7 bases and J by 6 bases, and 12 bases separated the two germline ends. Germline V lookup: CDR1 MNHEY, CDR2 SVGEGT. The CDR3 coding sequence is TGTGCCAGCACCGACCGGCCAGATGGCTACACCTTC. Its protein is CASTDRPDGYTF.

This clonotype was recorded at least ten times. The J gene is TRBJ1-3, the V gene TRBV11-2; 7 bases match TRBD1. V lost 1 base, J lost 9 bases, and 0 bases stayed unmatched. The germline gives CDR1 SGHAT, CDR2 FQNNGV. CDR3 length equals 12 residues. CDR3 protein: CASSLGQGTIYF. In nucleotides, the CDR3 is TGTGCCAGCAGCTTAGGACAGGGCACCATATATTTT.

This clonotype appeared a few times. The chain carries TRBV4-1 and TRBJ2-7, with 7 bases lining up with TRBD1. CDR3 length equals 14 residues. V dropped 4 bases and J dropped 4; count of bases not matched to a gene: 7. Germline loops: CDR1 MGHRA, CDR2 YSYEKL. The CDR3 sequence is CASSPPQGKYEQYF. In DNA, the CDR3 is TGCGCCAGCAGCCCCCCACAGGGGAAGTACGAGCAGTACTTC.

This clonotype was counted only a few times. The chain has TRBV5-1 and TRBJ1-2; 11 nucleotides match TRBD1. The V and J ends lost 4 bases and 7 bases, in that order; junction bases with no gene match: 3. This CDR3 has 13 residues. The V gene's germline CDR1 is SGHRS and CDR2 YFSETQ. CDR3 sequence: CASSPGTGGGYTF. The CDR3 DNA sequence: TGCGCCAGCAGCCCAGGGACAGGGGGTGGCTACACCTTC.

This clonotype was seen ten or more times. This rearrangement joins TRBV10-3 to TRBJ2-3; TRBD1 matches 8 bases. Germline V gene lookup returns CDR1 ENHRY and CDR2 SYGVKD. This CDR3 has 15 residues. With 6 bases clipped from V and 2 bases from J, the junction kept 7 bases outside the gene matches. As DNA, the CDR3 is TGTGCCATCAGCCAGACAGGGGTCGTCACAGATACGCAGTATTTT. Amino acid sequence: CAISQTGVVTDTQYF.

The table lists this clonotype with many counts. This chain joins TRBV11-3 and TRBJ1-1; D is possibly TRBD1 (5 bases). V was clipped by 0 bases and J by 4 bases, with 18 bases between them. The CDR3 sequence is 17 residues long. Germline-derived CDR1 and CDR2 are SGHNT and YENEEA. The CDR3 coding sequence is TGTGCCAGCAGCTTAGATATCCGGGACCCCCGAGGCACTGAAGCTTTCTTT. This translates into CASSLDIRDPRGTEAFF.

This clonotype was found a few times. V usage is TRBV28 and J usage is TRBJ2-7; D uncertain. Looked up from germline, CDR1 is MDHEN and CDR2 is SYDVKM. The CDR3 totals 14 residues. V was clipped by 6 bases and J by 7 bases, with 19 bases between them. CDR3 in amino acids: CASSLSSTTWEQYF. As DNA, the CDR3 is TGTGCCAGCAGCTTGTCTTCCACTACGTGGGAGCAGTACTTC.

This clonotype showed up just a few times. The chain carries TRBV7-9 and TRBJ1-5, with D uncertain. This CDR3 comprises 13 residues. Germline V gives CDR1 SEHNR, CDR2 FQNEAQ (reference sequence). Trimming left V 3 bases short and J 8 bases short, with 11 bases between. The CDR3 reads CASSLDGGKPQHF. CDR3 nucleotides: TGTGCCAGCAGCTTGGACGGCGGCAAGCCCCAGCATTTT.

This clonotype was observed a handful of times. CDR3 loop: CASKGSSGADFYYNSPLHF. CDR3 in DNA: TGTGCCAGCAAAGGAAGCTCCGGGGCCGATTTTTACTATAATTCACCCCTCCACTTT. The J gene is TRBJ1-6, the V gene TRBV13, with a weak D call TRBD1 (5 bases). CDR3 length: 19 amino acids. Trimming shortened V by 7 bases and J by 3 bases, and 25 bases separated the two germline ends. From germline, CDR1 is PRHDT and CDR2 FYEKMQ (reference sequence).

This clonotype was observed a few times. The rearrangement links TRBV6-6 to TRBJ1-1; perhaps TRBD1 as D (6 bases). In germline, CDR1 is MNHNY, CDR2 SVGAGI (reference sequence). This CDR3 is 15 amino acids long. Deletions cut 2 bases from V and 5 bases from J, with 15 bases between. The CDR3 nucleotides are TGTGCCAGCAGTTACCCCGACAGGTTATTTACTGAAGCTTTCTTT. Amino acid sequence: CASSYPDRLFTEAFF.

In its sample, this clonotype was seen many times. The chain employs TRBV25-1 and TRBJ2-1; 11 bases are a match to TRBD1. This CDR3 has 15 amino acids. V gave up 8 bases and J gave up 8 bases; unmatched junction bases: 11. CDR1 MGHDK and CDR2 SYGVNS come from the germline V gene. The CDR3 sequence: CASSRMGQGGYEQFF. The CDR3 region has the DNA TGTGCCAGCTCCCGAATGGGACAGGGGGGGTATGAGCAGTTCTTC.

This clonotype was detected ten times or more. V gene TRBV28 combines with J gene TRBJ1-5, with a tentative D call TRBD1 (5 bases). Trimming took 10 bases from V and 5 from J, leaving 12 bases between them. Germline loops: CDR1 MDHEN, CDR2 SYDVKM. CDR3 length: 12 residues. CDR3 bases: TGTGCCACGGGGGAGTCAGATCAGCCCCAGCATTTT. Translating gives CATGESDQPQHF.

This clonotype has ten or more counts. The chain recombines TRBV7-9 with TRBJ2-3; possibly TRBD2 for D (5 bases). The CDR3 extends over 14 amino acids. Germline V CDR1 and CDR2: SEHNR, FQNEAQ (reference sequence). V was cut by 0 bases and J by 1 base, with 5 bases left in between. The CDR3 here is CASSLARGTDTQYF. In nucleotides, the CDR3 is TGTGCCAGCAGCTTAGCGCGGGGCACAGATACGCAGTATTTT.

The V and J genes are TRBV18 and TRBJ1-2; possibly TRBD1 for D (6 bases). This CDR3 has 18 residues. The V end was cut by 6 bases, the J end by 0 bases, with 23 bases between. The germline CDR1 and CDR2 sequences are KGHSH and LQKENI. For the CDR3, the DNA is TGTGCCAGCTCCCCAATAACTTCCGGGGGCGTCCCTAACTATGGCTACACCTTC. It yields the protein CASSPITSGGVPNYGYTF.

This clonotype has ten or more counts. This chain joins TRBV20-1 and TRBJ2-1; D may be TRBD2 (5 bases). This CDR3 has 13 amino acids. Germline CDR1 DFQATT, CDR2 SNEGSKA (reference sequence). Between the trimmed V and J ends, which lost 6 bases and 8 bases, there was a span of 17 bases. This CDR3 reads CSAGRVSQHEQFF. CDR3 DNA: TGCAGTGCAGGGCGGGTTTCCCAGCATGAGCAGTTCTTC.

This clonotype has only a few counts. The chain links TRBV20-1 to TRBJ2-3; TRBD2 matches at 9 bases. The CDR3 loop spans 15 amino acids. V lost 2 bases to trimming and J lost 2 bases; unmatched junction nucleotides: 5. Germline CDR1 DFQATT, CDR2 SNEGSKA (reference sequence). This CDR3 reads CSARPPGLATDTQYF. The DNA of the CDR3 is TGCAGTGCTAGACCCCCGGGACTAGCCACAGATACGCAGTATTTT.

This clonotype was picked up many times. The V call is TRBV7-2, the J call TRBJ1-1; D is perhaps TRBD1 (6 bases). Germline assignment: CDR1 SGHTA and CDR2 FQGNSA. The CDR3 totals 13 residues. Trimming removed 11 bases at V and 2 bases at J, with 15 bases between. The CDR3 DNA reads as TGTGCCTCCAGGGAGGGGGTCAACACTGAAGCTTTCTTT. It encodes CASREGVNTEAFF.